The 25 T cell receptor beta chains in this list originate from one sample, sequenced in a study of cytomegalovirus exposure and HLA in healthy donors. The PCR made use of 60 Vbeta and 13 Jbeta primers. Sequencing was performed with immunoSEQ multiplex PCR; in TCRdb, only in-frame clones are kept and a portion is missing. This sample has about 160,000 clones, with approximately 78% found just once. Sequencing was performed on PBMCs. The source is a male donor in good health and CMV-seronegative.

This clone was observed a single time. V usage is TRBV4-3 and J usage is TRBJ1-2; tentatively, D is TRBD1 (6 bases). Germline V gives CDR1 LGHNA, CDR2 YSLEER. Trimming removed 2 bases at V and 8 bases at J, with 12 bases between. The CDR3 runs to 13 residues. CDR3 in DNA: TGCGCCAGCAGCCAATCAGGGGTCCGGGGCTACACCTTC. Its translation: CASSQSGVRGYTF.

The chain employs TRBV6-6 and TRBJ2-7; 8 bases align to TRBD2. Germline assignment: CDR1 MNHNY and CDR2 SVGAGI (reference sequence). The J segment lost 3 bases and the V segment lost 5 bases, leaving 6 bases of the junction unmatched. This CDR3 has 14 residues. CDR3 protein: CASSTLAGSYEQYF. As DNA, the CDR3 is TGTGCCAGCAGTACCTTAGCGGGAAGCTACGAGCAGTACTTC.

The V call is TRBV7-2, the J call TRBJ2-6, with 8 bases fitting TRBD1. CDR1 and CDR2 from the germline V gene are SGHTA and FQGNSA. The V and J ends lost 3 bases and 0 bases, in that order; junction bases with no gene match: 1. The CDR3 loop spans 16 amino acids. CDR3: CASSLTGVSGANVLTF. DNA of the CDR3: TGTGCCAGCAGCTTGACAGGGGTCTCTGGGGCCAACGTCCTGACTTTC.

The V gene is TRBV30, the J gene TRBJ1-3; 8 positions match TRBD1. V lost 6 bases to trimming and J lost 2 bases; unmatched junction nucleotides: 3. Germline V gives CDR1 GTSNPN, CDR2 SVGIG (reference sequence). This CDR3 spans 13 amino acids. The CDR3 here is CACQGATGNTIYF. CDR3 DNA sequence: TGTGCCTGTCAGGGGGCAACTGGAAACACCATATATTTT. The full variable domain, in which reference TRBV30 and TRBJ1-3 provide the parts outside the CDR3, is SQTIHQWPATLVQPVGSPLSLECTVEGTSNPNLYWYRQAAGRGLQLLFYSVGIGQISSEVPQNLSASRPQDRQFILSSKKLLLSDSGFYLCACQGATGNTIYFGEGSWLTVV.

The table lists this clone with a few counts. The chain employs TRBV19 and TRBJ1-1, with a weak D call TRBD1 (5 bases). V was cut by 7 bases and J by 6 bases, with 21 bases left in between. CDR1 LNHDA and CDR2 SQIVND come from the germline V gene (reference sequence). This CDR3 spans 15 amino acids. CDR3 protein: CASIPGGTGGAEAFF. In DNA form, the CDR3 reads TGTGCCAGTATCCCTGGAGGGACCGGAGGCGCTGAAGCTTTCTTT.

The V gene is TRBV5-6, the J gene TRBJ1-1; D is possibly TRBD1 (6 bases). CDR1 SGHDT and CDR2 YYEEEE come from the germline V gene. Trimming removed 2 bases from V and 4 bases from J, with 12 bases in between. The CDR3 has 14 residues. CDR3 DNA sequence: TGTGCCAGCAGCTTCTGGTCCAGGGGCACTGAAGCTTTCTTT. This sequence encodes CASSFWSRGTEAFF. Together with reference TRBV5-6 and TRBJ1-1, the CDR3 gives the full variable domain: DAGVTQSPTHLIKTRGQQVTLRCSPKSGHDTVSWYQQALGQGPQFIFQYYEEEERQRGNFPDRFSGHQFPNYSSELNVNALLLGDSALYLCASSFWSRGTEAFFGQGTRLTVV.

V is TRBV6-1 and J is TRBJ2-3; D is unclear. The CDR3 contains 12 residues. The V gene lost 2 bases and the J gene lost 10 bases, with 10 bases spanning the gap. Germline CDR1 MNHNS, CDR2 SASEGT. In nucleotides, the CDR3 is TGTGCCAGCAGTGAACACGTAGCCCCGCAGTATTTT. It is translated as CASSEHVAPQYF.

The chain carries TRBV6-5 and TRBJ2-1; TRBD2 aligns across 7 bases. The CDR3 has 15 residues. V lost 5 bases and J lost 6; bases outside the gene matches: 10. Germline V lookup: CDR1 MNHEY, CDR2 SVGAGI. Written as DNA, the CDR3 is TGTGCCAGCAGTCGCGGGGCGGGAGCTCCCAATGAGCAGTTCTTC. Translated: CASSRGAGAPNEQFF.

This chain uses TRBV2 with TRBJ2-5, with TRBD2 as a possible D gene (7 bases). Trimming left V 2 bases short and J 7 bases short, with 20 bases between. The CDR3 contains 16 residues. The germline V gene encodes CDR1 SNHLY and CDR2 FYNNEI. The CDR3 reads CASSEPGGIARGTQYF. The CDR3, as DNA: TGTGCCAGCAGTGAACCGGGGGGCATCGCCAGGGGGACCCAGTACTTC.

The CDR3 DNA sequence: TGTGCCAGCAGTTTATCGAGGACAGGAGAAGCTTTCTTT. It codes for CASSLSRTGEAFF. The chain recombines TRBV27 with TRBJ1-1; TRBD1 agrees at 7 bases. Germline CDR1 is MNHEY and CDR2 is SMNVEV (reference sequence). This CDR3 is built from 13 residues. V shed 0 bases and J 8 bases; nucleotides not matched to a gene: 3.

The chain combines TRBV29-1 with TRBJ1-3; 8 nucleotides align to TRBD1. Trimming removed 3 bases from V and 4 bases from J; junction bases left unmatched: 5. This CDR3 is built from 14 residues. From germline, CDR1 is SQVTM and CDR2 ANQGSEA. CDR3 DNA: TGCAGCGTTGATCCAGGGGGCATCGGAAACACCATATATTTT. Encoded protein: CSVDPGGIGNTIYF.

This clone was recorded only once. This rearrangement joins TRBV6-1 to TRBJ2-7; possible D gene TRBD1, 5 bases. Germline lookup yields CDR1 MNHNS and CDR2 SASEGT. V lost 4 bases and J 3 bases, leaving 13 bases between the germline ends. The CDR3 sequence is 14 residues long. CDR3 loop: CASSAQTDFYEQYF. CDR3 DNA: TGTGCCAGCAGTGCCCAGACAGACTTCTACGAGCAGTACTTC.

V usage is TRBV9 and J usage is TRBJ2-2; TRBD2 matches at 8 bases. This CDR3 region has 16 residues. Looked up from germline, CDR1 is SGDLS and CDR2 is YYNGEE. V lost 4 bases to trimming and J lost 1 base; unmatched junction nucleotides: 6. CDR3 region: CASSPNSGGNTGELFF. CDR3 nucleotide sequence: TGTGCCAGCAGCCCCAACAGCGGGGGGAACACCGGGGAGCTGTTTTTT.

The CDR3 sequence is CASSLWQGYNEQFF. CDR3 bases: TGCGCCAGCAGCTTGTGGCAGGGCTACAATGAGCAGTTCTTC. The chain carries TRBV5-1 and TRBJ2-1; tentative D call: TRBD1 (5 bases). Germline loops: CDR1 SGHRS, CDR2 YFSETQ. V was shortened by 1 base and J by 3 bases, with 8 bases between the two germline ends. The CDR3 spans 14 residues. The full variable domain, completed using reference TRBV5-1 and TRBJ2-1, is KAGVTQTPRYLIKTRGQQVTLSCSPISGHRSVSWYQQTPGQGLQFLFEYFSETQRNKGNFPGRFSGRQFSNSRSEMNVSTLELGDSALYLCASSLWQGYNEQFFGPGTRLTVL.

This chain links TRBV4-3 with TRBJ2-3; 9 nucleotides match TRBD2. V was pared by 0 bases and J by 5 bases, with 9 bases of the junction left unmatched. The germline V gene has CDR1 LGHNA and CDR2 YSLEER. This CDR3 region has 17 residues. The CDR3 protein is CASSQDVAGGLEDTQYF. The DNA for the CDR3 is TGCGCCAGCAGCCAAGATGTGGCGGGGGGGCTCGAAGATACGCAGTATTTT.

The CDR3 coding sequence is TGCGCCAGCAGCTCAGCGGGGGGGTCCACAGATACGCAGTATTTT. Translation gives CASSSAGGSTDTQYF. The V and J genes are TRBV5-1 and TRBJ2-3, with 10 bases matching TRBD2. CDR3 size: 15 residues. V shed 3 bases and J 2 bases; nucleotides not matched to a gene: 3. Germline V gives CDR1 SGHRS, CDR2 YFSETQ.

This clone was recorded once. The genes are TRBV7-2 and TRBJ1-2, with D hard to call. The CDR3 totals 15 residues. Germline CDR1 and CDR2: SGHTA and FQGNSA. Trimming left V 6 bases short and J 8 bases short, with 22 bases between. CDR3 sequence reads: CASRLSPFAGGGYTF. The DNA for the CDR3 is TGTGCCAGCAGACTCTCACCATTTGCAGGAGGGGGCTACACCTTC.

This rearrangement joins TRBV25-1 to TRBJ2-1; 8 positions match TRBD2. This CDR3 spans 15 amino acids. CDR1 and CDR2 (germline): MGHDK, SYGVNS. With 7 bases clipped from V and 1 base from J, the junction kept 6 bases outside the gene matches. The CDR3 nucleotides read TGTGCCAGCACGTATACTAGCGGATCCTACAATGAGCAGTTCTTC. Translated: CASTYTSGSYNEQFF.

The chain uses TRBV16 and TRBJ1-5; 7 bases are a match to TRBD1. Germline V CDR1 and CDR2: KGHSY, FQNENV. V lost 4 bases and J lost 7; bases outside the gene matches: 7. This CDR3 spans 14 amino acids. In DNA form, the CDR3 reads TGTGCCAGCAGCCGCGGACAGGCGGGACAGCCCCAGCATTTT. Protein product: CASSRGQAGQPQHF. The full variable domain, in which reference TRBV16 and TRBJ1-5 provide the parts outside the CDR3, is GEEVAQTPKHLVRGEGQKAKLYCAPIKGHSYVFWYQQVLKNEFKFLISFQNENVFDETGMPKERFSAKCLPNSPCSLEIQATKLEDSAVYFCASSRGQAGQPQHFGDGTRLSIL.

CDR3 loop: CASSTTAISNQPQHF. CDR3 nucleotide sequence: TGTGCCAGCAGCACCACAGCAATAAGCAATCAGCCCCAGCATTTT. The rearrangement links TRBV7-9 to TRBJ1-5; no definite D call. CDR1 and CDR2 from the germline V gene are SEHNR and FQNEAQ (reference sequence). The CDR3 has 15 residues. Trimming cost V 5 bases and J 1 base, with 12 bases left between them.

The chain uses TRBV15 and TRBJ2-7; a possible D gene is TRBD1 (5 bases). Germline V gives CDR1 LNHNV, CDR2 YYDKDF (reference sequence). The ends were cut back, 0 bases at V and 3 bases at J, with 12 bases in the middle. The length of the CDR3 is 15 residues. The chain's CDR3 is CATSREAGQGYEQYF. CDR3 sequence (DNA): TGTGCCACCAGCAGAGAGGCAGGGCAGGGCTACGAGCAGTACTTC.

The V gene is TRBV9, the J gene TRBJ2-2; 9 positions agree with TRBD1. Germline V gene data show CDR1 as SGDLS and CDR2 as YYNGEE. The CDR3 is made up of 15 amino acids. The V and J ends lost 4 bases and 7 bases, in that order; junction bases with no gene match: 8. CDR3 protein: CASSSDRGTFGELFF. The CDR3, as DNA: TGTGCCAGCAGCTCCGACAGGGGGACTTTCGGGGAGCTGTTTTTT.

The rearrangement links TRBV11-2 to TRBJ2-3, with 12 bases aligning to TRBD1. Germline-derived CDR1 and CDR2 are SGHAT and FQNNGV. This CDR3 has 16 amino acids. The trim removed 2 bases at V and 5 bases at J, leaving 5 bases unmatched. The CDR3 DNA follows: TGTGCCAGCAGCTTATGGGACAGGGGGCGTGGAGATACGCAGTATTTT. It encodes CASSLWDRGRGDTQYF.

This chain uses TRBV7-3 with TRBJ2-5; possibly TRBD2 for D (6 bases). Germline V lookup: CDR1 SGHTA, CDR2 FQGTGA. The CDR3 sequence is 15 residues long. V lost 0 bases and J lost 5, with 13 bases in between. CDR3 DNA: TGTGCCAGCAGCTTAACGTCGGCAGGAGGGGAGACCCAGTACTTC. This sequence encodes CASSLTSAGGETQYF.

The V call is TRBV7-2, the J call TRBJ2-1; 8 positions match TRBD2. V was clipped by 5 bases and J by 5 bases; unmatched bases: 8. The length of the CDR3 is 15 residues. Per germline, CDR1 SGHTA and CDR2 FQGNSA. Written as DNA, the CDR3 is TGTGCCAGCAGCCTGGCCGGGCGGGGGGACAATGAGCAGTTCTTC. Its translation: CASSLAGRGDNEQFF.